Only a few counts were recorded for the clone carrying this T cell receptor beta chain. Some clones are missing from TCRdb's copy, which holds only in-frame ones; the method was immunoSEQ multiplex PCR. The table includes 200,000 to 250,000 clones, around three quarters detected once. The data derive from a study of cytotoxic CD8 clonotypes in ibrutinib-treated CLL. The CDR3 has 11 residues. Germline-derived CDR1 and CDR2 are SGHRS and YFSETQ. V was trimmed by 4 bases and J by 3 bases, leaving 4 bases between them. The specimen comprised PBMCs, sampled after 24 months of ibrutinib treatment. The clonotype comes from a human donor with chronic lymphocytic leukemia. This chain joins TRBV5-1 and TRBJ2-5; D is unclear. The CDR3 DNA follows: TGCGCCAGCAGCCGTGAAGAGACCCAGTACTTC. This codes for CASSREETQYF.